The 3 T cell receptor beta chains below were found in one sample sequenced in a study of neurological immune-mediated disorders. MiXCR, applied by TCRdb to the 5' RACE reads, yields one record per CDR3 protein. Here the sample spans just over 50,000 distinct CDR3 sequences, around 3.4% being singletons. The sample comprised PBMCs. The receptors here all came from a man aged 40-55 years with multiple sclerosis.

This clonotype was found many times. This chain links TRBV12-3 or TRBV12-4 with TRBJ1-5; D unresolved. This CDR3 spans 15 amino acids. Trimming took off 3 bases at V and 2 bases at J, with 11 bases between the two ends. CDR3 bases: TGTGCCAGCAGTTTCGCCTCTGGGGGCAATCAGCCCCAGCATTTT. It yields the protein CASSFASGGNQPQHF.

This clonotype was counted at least ten times. This rearrangement joins TRBV4-1 to TRBJ1-2; D call uncertain. The CDR3 has 15 residues. Germline V CDR1 and CDR2: MGHRA, YSYEKL. V shed 2 bases and J shed 3 bases, with 13 bases lying between them. Here the CDR3 DNA reads TGCGCCAGCAGCCAAAGCCAGAGGTGGGACTATGGCTACACCTTC. Translation: CASSQSQRWDYGYTF.

The table lists this clonotype with a few counts. This chain connects TRBV3-1 to TRBJ2-7; 9 bases map to TRBD1. Trimming at V came to 6 bases and at J to 3 bases, leaving 3 bases not matched to a gene. Germline assignment: CDR1 LGHDT and CDR2 YNNKEL (reference sequence). There are 13 residues in the CDR3. The CDR3 DNA follows: TGTGCCAGCAGTGTGACAGGGGGCTACGAGCAGTACTTC. This sequence encodes CASSVTGGYEQYF.